This is a list of T cell receptor beta chains from one sample in a study of human T cells and chemical hapten exposure. TCRdb itself ran the RACE reads through MiXCR, one entry per CDR3 protein. The sample has some 27,000 distinct CDR3 sequences, approximately 10% seen once. Source: whole blood, taken in connection with sensitization to the hapten diphenylcyclopropenone (DPC). All receptors derive from a man aged 25-45 years with alopecia areata. Some clones in this sample may be carry-over from other donors' samples. CDR3s include the opening cysteine and the closing phenylalanine or tryptophan. Each record gives: V gene, clone size, D gene, J gene, CDR3 protein, CDR3 DNA. A D gene is named only where the DNA matches it firmly. Size tells how often a clone was seen (once, few, many) or the class of an expanded clone, and some rows leave it out.

TRBV2	few	TRBD1	TRBJ2-3	CASRGDRGLDRSDTQYF	TGTGCCAGCAGGGGGGACAGGGGGCTTGATCGTTCGGATACGCAGTATTTT
TRBV12-5	few	TRBD1	TRBJ2-5	CASGFGQGREETQYF	TGTGCTAGTGGTTTCGGACAGGGTAGAGAAGAGACCCAGTACTTC
TRBV5-1	many	.	TRBJ2-1	CASSHREKIEQFF	TGCGCCAGCAGCCACCGCGAAAAGATAGAGCAGTTCTTC
TRBV28	many	.	TRBJ1-6	CASSLEAALNSPLHF	TGTGCCAGCAGTTTAGAGGCAGCCCTCAATTCACCCCTCCACTTT
TRBV6-4	many	TRBD2	TRBJ2-3	CASSVLAGEGNTQYF	TGTGCCAGCAGCGTTCTAGCGGGAGAGGGAAATACGCAGTATTTT
TRBV28	many	TRBD1	TRBJ2-3	CATRTGGTDTQYF	TGTGCCACCCGGACAGGGGGCACAGATACGCAGTATTTT
TRBV6-5	many	.	TRBJ2-3	CASSPQGRADTQYF	TGTGCCAGCAGCCCACAGGGTAGAGCAGATACGCAGTATTTT
TRBV6-2/TRBV6-3	many	TRBD2	TRBJ2-1	CASSWPERGRVWAYNEQFF	TGTGCCAGCAGTTGGCCCGAGCGGGGGAGGGTATGGGCCTACAATGAGCAGTTCTTC
TRBV29-1	many	TRBD1	TRBJ2-3	CSVARDRGFTDTQYF	TGCAGCGTTGCCCGAGACAGGGGCTTCACAGATACGCAGTATTTT
TRBV12-3/TRBV12-4	few	.	TRBJ2-1	CASRTSRYNEQFF	TGTGCCAGCAGAACTTCTCGCTACAATGAGCAGTTCTTC
TRBV19	.	.	TRBJ2-7	CASSVLLATVSYEQYF	TGTGCCAGTAGTGTCCTCCTAGCGACCGTCTCCTACGAGCAGTACTTC
TRBV19	few	TRBD1	TRBJ1-4	CASSPGQGGTYEKLFF	TGTGCCAGTAGTCCCGGTCAGGGGGGCACTTATGAAAAACTGTTTTTT
TRBV6-5	many	.	TRBJ1-6	CASSDRPPRDSPLHF	TGTGCCAGCAGTGATAGACCTCCCCGCGATTCACCCCTCCACTTT
TRBV10-2	few	.	TRBJ2-2	CASSVVNTGELFF	TGCGCCAGCAGTGTCGTGAACACCGGGGAGCTGTTTTTT
TRBV24-1	few	TRBD1	TRBJ2-1	CATSKDRGGVYNEQFF	TGTGCCACCAGCAAGGACAGGGGAGGGGTTTACAATGAGCAGTTCTTC
TRBV10-2	many	.	TRBJ2-3	CASSQDATERDTQYF	TGCGCCAGCAGTCAGGACGCAACGGAGAGGGATACGCAGTATTTT
TRBV7-8	many	.	TRBJ2-2	CASSLAGSGALAGELFF	TGTGCCAGCAGCTTAGCTGGATCAGGGGCCCTGGCCGGGGAGCTGTTTTTT
TRBV27	.	.	TRBJ2-7	CASSPLGANEQYF	TGTGCCAGCAGCCCCCTGGGGGCCAACGAGCAGTACTTC
TRBV5-5	many	.	TRBJ1-1	CASSPFAGLTEAFF	TGTGCCAGCAGCCCCTTTGCGGGATTGACTGAAGCTTTCTTT
TRBV20-1	many	TRBD1	TRBJ1-3	CSAGQGAIFSGNTIYF	TGCAGTGCGGGACAGGGGGCGATTTTCTCTGGAAACACCATATATTTT
TRBV3-1	many	TRBD2	TRBJ2-3	CASSPSGGYTSTDTQYF	TGTGCCAGCAGTCCTAGCGGGGGGTACACTAGCACAGATACGCAGTATTTT
TRBV4-3	many	TRBD2	TRBJ2-1	CASSLAFHLAGGPSEQFF	TGCGCCAGCAGCCTCGCCTTTCACTTAGCGGGAGGGCCCAGTGAGCAGTTCTTC
TRBV2	many	.	TRBJ2-5	CASLYQETQYF	TGTGCCAGCTTGTACCAAGAGACCCAGTACTTC
TRBV27	.	.	TRBJ1-5	CASSLSGGNSNQPQHF	TGTGCCAGCAGTTTATCGGGGGGAAATAGCAATCAGCCCCAGCATTTT
TRBV6-1	many	.	TRBJ1-4	CASSEARLPRANEKLFF	TGTGCCAGCAGTGAAGCGCGTCTTCCCAGGGCCAATGAAAAACTGTTTTTT
TRBV4-3	many	TRBD1	TRBJ2-7	CASSYRQGEFWEQYF	TGCGCCAGCAGCTACCGACAGGGCGAGTTTTGGGAGCAGTACTTC
TRBV11-2	many	.	TRBJ1-1	CASSLGGNTEAFF	TGTGCCAGCAGCTTAGGGGGAAACACTGAAGCTTTCTTT
TRBV6-2/TRBV6-3	.	TRBD2	TRBJ2-1	CATAGVNSYNQQFF	TGTGCCACCGCGGGGGTGAACTCCTACAATCAGCAGTTCTTC
TRBV20-1	.	TRBD2	TRBJ2-7	CSARPIGGSIYEQYF	TGCAGTGCTAGACCTATCGGCGGGAGTATCTACGAGCAGTACTTC
TRBV11-2	.	TRBD2	TRBJ2-1	CASSRYFGTSIYNEQFF	TGTGCCAGCAGCCGATACTTCGGGACTAGCATTTACAATGAGCAGTTCTTC
TRBV20-1	few	TRBD1	TRBJ1-1	CSTVGDREEAFF	TGCAGTACTGTGGGGGACAGGGAAGAAGCTTTCTTT
TRBV29-1	few	.	TRBJ2-2	CSVRYTGELFF	TGCAGCGTGAGGTACACCGGGGAGCTGTTTTTT
TRBV20-1	.	TRBD1	TRBJ2-5	CSAAGQGVSKTQYF	TGCAGTGCAGCGGGACAGGGGGTATCAAAGACCCAGTACTTC
TRBV20-1	.	.	TRBJ2-1	CSVRTGSSYNEQFF	TGCAGTGTTAGAACGGGGAGCTCCTACAATGAGCAGTTCTTC
TRBV12-3/TRBV12-4	many	.	TRBJ2-5	CASSLVQETQYF	TGTGCCAGCAGTTTAGTTCAAGAGACCCAGTACTTC
TRBV7-6	many	TRBD2	TRBJ2-7	CASSSGTSVNYEQYF	TGTGCCAGCAGCAGCGGGACTAGCGTCAACTACGAGCAGTACTTC
TRBV20-1	.	.	TRBJ1-2	CSARDKSRGVNYGYTF	TGCAGTGCTAGAGATAAGAGCAGGGGAGTTAACTATGGCTACACCTTC
TRBV4-3	many	.	TRBJ2-2	CASSQDNPGPTGELFF	TGCGCCAGCAGCCAAGATAACCCAGGGCCCACCGGGGAGCTGTTTTTT
TRBV5-1	many	.	TRBJ2-7	CASSLEDKAMYF	TGCGCCAGCAGCTTGGAAGACAAGGCGATGTACTTC
TRBV7-9	few	.	TRBJ1-4	CASSKKGTATNEKLFF	TGTGCCAGCAGCAAAAAGGGGACTGCGACTAATGAAAAACTGTTTTTT
TRBV11-2	many	TRBD2	TRBJ2-3	CASRFLAGSTDTQYF	TGTGCCAGCCGTTTTCTAGCGGGAAGCACAGATACGCAGTATTTT
TRBV29-1	.	TRBD1	TRBJ1-2	CSVGQADYGYTF	TGCAGCGTCGGACAGGCTGACTATGGCTACACCTTC
TRBV13	many	.	TRBJ2-4	CASSLRQKNIQYF	TGTGCCAGCAGCTTAAGACAGAAAAACATTCAGTACTTC
TRBV9	.	TRBD2	TRBJ2-2	CASSEWGYLAGGPGTGELFF	TGTGCCAGCAGCGAGTGGGGTTACCTAGCGGGAGGGCCCGGCACCGGGGAGCTGTTTTTT